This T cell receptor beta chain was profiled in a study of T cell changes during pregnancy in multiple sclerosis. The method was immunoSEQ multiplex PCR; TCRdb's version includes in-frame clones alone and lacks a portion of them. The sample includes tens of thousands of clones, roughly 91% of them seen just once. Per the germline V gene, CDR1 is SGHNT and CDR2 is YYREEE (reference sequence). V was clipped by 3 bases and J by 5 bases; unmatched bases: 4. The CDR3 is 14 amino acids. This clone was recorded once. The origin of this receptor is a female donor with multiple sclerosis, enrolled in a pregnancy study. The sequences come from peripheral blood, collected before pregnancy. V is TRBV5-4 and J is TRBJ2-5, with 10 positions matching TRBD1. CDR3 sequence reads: CASSSTGGRETQYF. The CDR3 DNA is TGTGCCAGCAGCTCGACAGGGGGCAGGGAGACCCAGTACTTC.